The next 26 T cell receptor beta chains were all read from a single sample in a study of identical twins (TCRdb year 2016). Receptors were amplified or captured by 5' RACE. Sequenced using an Illumina HiSeq 2000. TCRdb reprocessing: public reads trimmed at Q25 with fastp, clones called with MiXCR, in-frame beta chains kept. Each CDR3 protein appears once, grouped with its most common genes and DNA. The sample contains approximately 500,000 distinct CDR3 sequences, 24% of them found a single time. The top ten hold over 2.5% of the sample. The same specimen was also included in a second study, on T cells expressing NK-cell markers.

The sample was CD4+ T cells sorted from blood. The receptors here all came from a woman younger than 35 in good health.

The chain is built from TRBV6-1 and TRBJ2-2, with D perhaps matching TRBD1 (5 bases). Trimming removed 6 bases at V and 5 bases at J, with 19 bases between. CDR1 is MNHNS, CDR2 SASEGT, per germline. The CDR3 has 16 amino acids. This CDR3 is CASRPLRTRWTGELFF. The CDR3 DNA sequence: TGTGCCAGCAGACCCCTTAGGACACGGTGGACCGGGGAGCTGTTTTTT.

In this sample, this clonotype turned up a few times. The J gene is TRBJ2-7, the V gene TRBV20-1; D tentatively reads TRBD1 or TRBD2 (5 bases each). In germline, CDR1 is DFQATT, CDR2 SNEGSKA (reference sequence). There are 11 residues in the CDR3. The ends were cut back, 7 bases at V and 2 bases at J, with 9 bases in the middle. In DNA form, the CDR3 reads TGCAGTGTGTGGGGGACCTACGAGCAGTACTTC. This translates into CSVWGTYEQYF.

The chain has TRBV29-1 and TRBJ2-7; 7 positions match TRBD1. Trimming took 4 bases from V and 3 from J; bases not matched to a gene: 9. The CDR3 extends over 14 amino acids. Germline V gene data show CDR1 as SQVTM and CDR2 as ANQGSEA. The CDR3 here is CSVALTGKNYEQYF. CDR3 sequence (DNA): TGCAGCGTTGCGCTGACAGGGAAAAACTACGAGCAGTACTTC.

The V and J genes are TRBV29-1 and TRBJ1-1; possibly TRBD1 for D (6 bases). CDR3 length equals 12 residues. V was cut by 4 bases and J by 5 bases, with 11 bases left in between. Germline V gene lookup returns CDR1 SQVTM and CDR2 ANQGSEA. CDR3 DNA: TGCAGCGTTGCTAAGGGGGGGACTGAAGCTTTCTTT. It translates to CSVAKGGTEAFF. Filled out from reference TRBV29-1 and TRBJ1-1, the complete variable domain reads SAVISQKPSRDICQRGTSLTIQCQVDSQVTMMFWYRQQPGQSLTLIATANQGSEATYESGFVIDKFPISRPNLTFSTLTVSNMSPEDSSIYLCSVAKGGTEAFFGQGTRLTVV.

There are a few counts of this clonotype. This chain links TRBV5-1 with TRBJ2-5; TRBD2 might be the D (6 bases). CDR3 length equals 15 residues. Trimming took 1 base from V and 4 from J, leaving 14 bases between them. CDR1 and CDR2 (germline): SGHRS, YFSETQ. The CDR3, as DNA: TGCGCCAGCAGCTTGCATCCTAGCGAGGGAGAGACCCAGTACTTC. It yields the protein CASSLHPSEGETQYF.

The V gene is TRBV6-1, the J gene TRBJ2-7; maybe TRBD1 (6 bases). This CDR3 comprises 13 residues. Per the germline V gene, CDR1 is MNHNS and CDR2 is SASEGT. V lost 8 bases and J 2 bases, leaving 13 bases between the germline ends. The CDR3 protein is CASYDRIPYEQYF. For the CDR3, the DNA is TGTGCCAGCTACGACAGGATCCCCTACGAGCAGTACTTC.

V and J are TRBV12-3 or TRBV12-4 and TRBJ2-7; D gene uncertain. V was clipped by 4 bases and J by 2 bases, with 6 bases between them. The CDR3 contains 12 residues. The CDR3 nucleotides read TGTGCCAGCAGTTCTCTTCCCTACGAGCAGTACTTC. Its translation: CASSSLPYEQYF.

The chain recombines TRBV12-3 or TRBV12-4 with TRBJ1-5; D not resolved. The CDR3 extends over 14 amino acids. V lost 3 bases and J lost 7, with 13 bases in between. CDR3 in amino acids: CASSFEHTGQPQHF. The CDR3 region has the DNA TGTGCCAGCAGTTTCGAACATACCGGGCAGCCCCAGCATTTT.

V gene TRBV24-1 combines with J gene TRBJ2-1, with 7 bases matching TRBD2. V was clipped by 4 bases and J by 9 bases; unmatched bases: 11. Germline CDR1 is KGHDR and CDR2 is SFDVKD. The CDR3 loop spans 15 amino acids. CDR3 region: CATSDSTSSRAEQFF. The DNA for the CDR3 is TGTGCCACCAGTGACTCGACTAGCTCCCGAGCTGAGCAGTTCTTC.

This chain connects TRBV6-5 to TRBJ1-2; TRBD1 might be the D (6 bases). Germline CDR1 reads MNHEY; CDR2 reads SVGAGI. Trimming left V 5 bases short and J 4 bases short, with 17 bases between. This CDR3 is 15 amino acids long. CDR3 sequence (DNA): TGTGCCAGCAGTCACCCCCGACAGGCCATCTATGGCTACACCTTC. Encoded protein: CASSHPRQAIYGYTF.

This chain joins TRBV6-5 and TRBJ2-7; D unresolved. CDR3 length: 12 residues. The V gene lost 7 bases and the J gene lost 2 bases, with 9 bases spanning the gap. Germline CDR1 reads MNHEY; CDR2 reads SVGAGI. For the CDR3, the DNA is TGTGCCAGCATGGGCAGAGCCTACGAGCAGTACTTC. Protein sequence: CASMGRAYEQYF.

This clonotype was seen only a few times. The rearrangement joins TRBV6-2 or TRBV6-3 to TRBJ2-3; weak D call: TRBD2 (6 bases). The CDR3 covers 14 residues. The V end was cut by 8 bases, the J end by 8 bases, with 20 bases between. CDR1 is MNHEY and CDR2 is SVGEGT in the germline V gene. CDR3: CASSPFGGAPTQYF. The CDR3 DNA reads TGTGCCAGCTCCCCGTTCGGGGGAGCCCCTACGCAGTATTTT.

CDR3 residues: CASRLDRGRQPQHF. CDR3 nucleotide sequence: TGTGCCAGCAGGCTAGACAGGGGGCGACAGCCCCAGCATTTT. The chain is built from TRBV12-3 or TRBV12-4 and TRBJ1-5; 10 nucleotides match TRBD1. This CDR3 contains 14 residues. Losses at the gene ends were 6 bases for V and 7 bases for J; bases not matched to a gene: 6.

The DNA of the CDR3 is TGTGCCAGCAGTCACGGACAGAAGAACACTGAAGCTTTCTTT. It yields the protein CASSHGQKNTEAFF. This rearrangement joins TRBV6-2 or TRBV6-3 to TRBJ1-1, with D perhaps TRBD1 (6 bases). V was trimmed by 5 bases and J by 1 base, leaving 11 bases between them. The CDR3 has 14 amino acids. Germline V gene data show CDR1 as MNHEY and CDR2 as SVGEGT.

This sequence joins TRBV24-1 and TRBJ1-1, with D uncertain. Trimming removed 4 bases from V and 1 base from J, with 9 bases in between. Germline CDR1 and CDR2: KGHDR and SFDVKD. This CDR3 has 14 residues. The CDR3 loop is CATSDLTRNTEAFF. CDR3 coding DNA: TGTGCCACCAGTGACCTTACACGGAACACTGAAGCTTTCTTT.

The chain is built from TRBV20-1 and TRBJ1-1; 7 nucleotides match TRBD1. The CDR3 runs 14 residues. J was trimmed by 0 bases and V by 6 bases; bases with no gene match: 7. CDR1 DFQATT and CDR2 SNEGSKA come from the germline V gene (reference sequence). The CDR3 nucleotides read TGCAGTGCCACCAGGGGGTCGATGAACACTGAAGCTTTCTTT. Protein product: CSATRGSMNTEAFF.

The chain employs TRBV28 and TRBJ2-1, with TRBD1 matching 7 bases. The V gene's germline CDR1 is MDHEN and CDR2 SYDVKM. The CDR3 covers 14 residues. V lost 5 bases and J lost 7; bases outside the gene matches: 8. The chain's CDR3 is CASSGVDRLNEQFF. For the CDR3, the DNA is TGTGCCAGCAGTGGAGTGGACAGGTTAAATGAGCAGTTCTTC.

This clonotype appeared a few times. This chain connects TRBV11-2 to TRBJ2-1; the match to TRBD2 covers 13 bases. This CDR3 has 18 amino acids. Per germline, CDR1 SGHAT and CDR2 FQNNGV. After removal of 5 bases from V and 5 bases from J, the junction contained 12 bases not matched to a gene. The CDR3 region has the DNA TGTGCCAGCAGCCCGCCTAAACTAGCGGGAGGGATTAACAATGAGCAGTTCTTC. This sequence encodes CASSPPKLAGGINNEQFF.

This clonotype was detected a few times. The rearrangement joins TRBV19 to TRBJ2-4; D is unclear. Trimming stripped 2 bases from V and 1 base from J, with 3 bases between. The CDR3 is 13 amino acids. Per the germline V gene, CDR1 is LNHDA and CDR2 is SQIVND (reference sequence). The CDR3 DNA sequence: TGTGCCAGTAGTATACGGGCCAAAAACATTCAGTACTTC. Protein product: CASSIRAKNIQYF. The variable domain in full, with the rest retrieved from reference TRBV19 and TRBJ2-4, is DGGITQSPKYLFRKEGQNVTLSCEQNLNHDAMYWYRQDPGQGLRLIYYSQIVNDFQKGDIAEGYSVSREKKESFPLTVTSAQKNPTAFYLCASSIRAKNIQYFGAGTRLSVL.

This clonotype turned up a few times. The chain employs TRBV29-1 and TRBJ2-3; 8 positions agree with TRBD2. Germline CDR1 is SQVTM and CDR2 is ANQGSEA. The CDR3 consists of 15 residues. CDR3 loop: CGSAGSGGPADTQYF. The CDR3 DNA reads as TGCGGCTCTGCGGGATCGGGAGGGCCCGCAGATACGCAGTATTTT.

This clonotype was counted many times. The chain employs TRBV5-1 and TRBJ2-5; D uncertain. The CDR3 is made up of 12 amino acids. V was trimmed by 4 bases and J by 5 bases, leaving 9 bases between them. Germline V gives CDR1 SGHRS, CDR2 YFSETQ. This CDR3 reads CASSPSRETQYF. CDR3 nucleotide sequence: TGCGCCAGCAGCCCGAGTCGGGAGACCCAGTACTTC.

The rearrangement uses TRBV5-1 and TRBJ1-3; a possible D gene is TRBD1 (5 bases). Trimming took off 4 bases at V and 3 bases at J, with 14 bases between the two ends. This CDR3 contains 15 residues. Looked up from germline, CDR1 is SGHRS and CDR2 is YFSETQ. The CDR3 DNA reads TGCGCCAGCAGCCCAGAGAGGACATATGGAAACACCATATATTTT. Translation: CASSPERTYGNTIYF.

A few counts support this clonotype. The chain couples TRBV6-5 to TRBJ2-3; the D gene is possibly TRBD2 (5 bases). The V end was cut by 8 bases, the J end by 5 bases, with 8 bases between. CDR3 length: 11 residues. Germline V gives CDR1 MNHEY, CDR2 SVGAGI. The CDR3 coding sequence is TGTGCCAGCTCCCGGGAAGATACGCAGTATTTT. This codes for CASSREDTQYF.

Points on this clonotype: A junction boundary mismatches the germline segment, possibly from a read error. The chain uses TRBV29-1 and TRBJ2-2; 7 bases are shared with TRBD1. The length of the CDR3 is 16 residues. From germline, CDR1 is SQVTM and CDR2 ANQGSEA. The CDR3 coding sequence is TGCAGCGGCCCAACCCTCTTGACAGGGAACGCCGGGGAGCTGTTTTTT. This gives the protein CSGPTLLTGNAGELFF.

This clonotype turned up a few times. The V call is TRBV5-1, the J call TRBJ1-1, with a tentative D call TRBD1 (5 bases). Per the germline V gene, CDR1 is SGHRS and CDR2 is YFSETQ. This CDR3 is 13 amino acids long. Trimming took 4 bases from V and 3 from J, leaving 10 bases between them. As DNA, the CDR3 is TGCGCCAGCAGCGGGGGGTTGGACACTGAAGCTTTCTTT. Amino acid sequence: CASSGGLDTEAFF.

This chain connects TRBV5-1 to TRBJ2-7; 8 bases line up with TRBD2. Trimming took 0 bases from V and 0 from J; bases not matched to a gene: 14. The CDR3 is 19 residues long. Germline V gene lookup returns CDR1 SGHRS and CDR2 YFSETQ. CDR3 residues: CASSLGVRSGVRNSYEQYF. The DNA for the CDR3 is TGCGCCAGCAGCTTGGGAGTTCGTAGCGGGGTTAGAAACTCCTACGAGCAGTACTTC.